The text below deals with one TCR beta chain. The data were obtained in a study of blood T cell repertoires in COVID-19. Clones were sequenced by immunoSEQ multiplex PCR, and TCRdb holds only the in-frame ones, with some missing. The data show under 250,000 clones, around 86% seen once. The CDR3 has 16 amino acids. CDR1 and CDR2 (germline): GTSNPN, SVGIG (reference sequence). Germline trimming cut 0 bases from V and 4 bases from J; bases unmatched to any gene: 7. The TCR sequence derives from a man aged 55 to 69 who had recovered from COVID-19. Sequenced sample: peripheral blood. V is TRBV30 and J is TRBJ2-3, with 10 bases identical to TRBD2. The CDR3, as DNA: TGTGCCTGGAGTGTTGGGGCTAGCGGGAGAGCAGATACGCAGTATTTT. The encoded protein is CAWSVGASGRADTQYF.